Listed here are 22 T cell receptor beta chains from one sample, sequenced in a study of tumor and adjacent non-tumor tissue in lung cancer. This sample's RNA came from whole unsorted tissue. A modified ARM-PCR protocol with three rounds of nested PCR amplified TCRbeta. A single record per CDR3 protein comes from TCRdb applying MiXCR to the multiplex PCR reads. The profile covers 200,000 or so distinct CDR3 sequences, with 71% appearing a single time and around 27% taken by the ten largest. Sequenced material: lung tumor tissue. These TCRs come from a man in his 60s with non-small cell lung cancer.

Notes on this clonotype: A read error may be the cause here, since a much bigger clone is one base away. The V and J genes are TRBV29-1 and TRBJ2-4; 7 nucleotides agree with TRBD1. Germline assignment: CDR1 SQVTM and CDR2 ANQGSEA. The CDR3 loop spans 15 amino acids. The CDR3 DNA follows: TGCAGCGTTGAAGTAGTAGGGACAGCCAATAACATTCAGTACTTC. This sequence encodes CSVEVVGTANNIQYF.

This clonotype was detected many times. The J gene is TRBJ1-2, the V gene TRBV6-1; tentatively, D is TRBD1 (5 bases). Germline V CDR1 and CDR2: MNHNS, SASEGT. This CDR3 has 15 residues. With 2 bases removed from V and 7 bases from J, the gap between germline ends came to 17 bases. The CDR3 DNA reads as TGTGCCAGCAGTGAAACTCGGGGGACGCCCGCTGGCTACACCTTC. Protein product: CASSETRGTPAGYTF.

The sample holds a few counts of this clonotype. The chain combines TRBV4-1 with TRBJ2-1, with 10 bases aligning to TRBD1. Germline CDR1 and CDR2: MGHRA and YSYEKL. The V gene end was trimmed by 1 base and the J gene end by 7 bases; junction bases not matched to a gene: 10. The CDR3 runs 17 residues. The CDR3 bases are TGCGCCAGCAGCCAAGTCCTGACAGGGGGCGCGGGGAATGAGCAGTTCTTC. It codes for CASSQVLTGGAGNEQFF.

As regards this clonotype: One end of the junction does not line up with germline, which may come from a read error. V and J are TRBV6-5 and TRBJ2-1, with D hard to call. Germline V gives CDR1 MNHEY, CDR2 SVGAGI. The CDR3 spans 14 residues. CDR3 coding DNA: TGTGCCAGCAGTTACCAGGTTAGCTACATTGAGCAGTTCTTC. Its translation is CASSYQVSYIEQFF.

This clonotype has a handful of counts. The chain links TRBV18 to TRBJ2-7, with D uncertain. V gave up 0 bases and J gave up 2 bases, with 5 bases separating them. The CDR3 consists of 13 residues. From germline, CDR1 is KGHSH and CDR2 LQKENI. The CDR3 here is CASSPPLAYEQYF. The CDR3 nucleotides are TGTGCCAGCTCACCACCGTTAGCCTACGAGCAGTACTTC.

Details on this clonotype: The junction departs from the called germline gene at one end, perhaps through a read error. CDR3 coding DNA: TGTGCCAGCGGTTTGTGTGGGGGGGGTATGAGCAATGAGGAGTTCTTC. Protein: CASGLCGGGMSNEEFF. J is TRBJ2-1 and V is TRBV6-5, with TRBD2 identical over 7 bases. This CDR3 contains 16 residues. CDR1 and CDR2 from the germline V gene are MNHEY and SVGAGI.

The J gene is TRBJ2-2, the V gene TRBV5-1; 8 nucleotides align to TRBD1. After removal of 0 bases from V and 2 bases from J, the junction contained 3 bases not matched to a gene. The CDR3 spans 16 residues. Per the germline V gene, CDR1 is SGHRS and CDR2 is YFSETQ. CDR3 loop: CASSLAGQDNTGELFF. CDR3 in DNA: TGCGCCAGCAGCTTGGCGGGACAGGATAACACCGGGGAGCTGTTTTTT.

On this clonotype: The junction does not match germline at one end; this may be a read error. This rearrangement joins TRBV11-2 to TRBJ2-1, with a possible D match to TRBD1 (5 bases). Germline V gene data show CDR1 as SGHAT and CDR2 as FQNNGV. This CDR3 is built from 15 residues. The CDR3 region has the DNA TGTGCCAGCAGCTTAAATCCAGGGTCGGTATATGAGCAGTTTTTC. As protein: CASSLNPGSVYEQFF. The complete variable domain, with remaining parts taken from reference TRBV11-2 and TRBJ2-1, reads EAGVAQSPRYKIIEKRQSVAFWCNPISGHATLYWYQQILGQGPKLLIQFQNNGVVDDSQLPKDRFSAERLKGVDSTLKIQPAKLEDSAVYLCASSLNPGSVYEQFFGPGTRLTVL.

Only one count was recorded for this clonotype. The rearrangement uses TRBV28 and TRBJ2-3; D not certain. This CDR3 comprises 15 residues. V was clipped by 7 bases and J by 6 bases, with 20 bases between them. Germline-derived CDR1 and CDR2 are MDHEN and SYDVKM. In nucleotides, the CDR3 is TGTGCCAGCATGTTATGGAAGGGTCGTGGGGATACGCAGTATTTT. It is translated as CASMLWKGRGDTQYF.

Concerning this clonotype itself: This CDR3 fails to terminate in the conserved phenylalanine or tryptophan, so it likely reflects a read error. The gene calls are TRBV13 and TRBJ1-2, with TRBD1 as a possible D gene (5 bases). Per germline, CDR1 PRHDT and CDR2 FYEKMQ (reference sequence). The V gene lost 5 bases and the J gene lost 1 base, with 8 bases spanning the gap. This CDR3 comprises 13 residues. This CDR3 is CASSRGHNYGYTI. DNA for the CDR3: TGTGCCAGCAGCCGCGGACATAACTATGGCTACACCATC.

Note on this clonotype: One end of the junction fails to match germline, which may point to a read error. The chain couples TRBV6-6 to TRBJ1-1, with a possible D match to TRBD1 (6 bases). The CDR3 has 14 residues. CDR1 and CDR2 (germline): MNHNY, SVGAGI (reference sequence). The CDR3 protein is CASNYGDRLHEAFF. As DNA, the CDR3 is TGTGCCAGCAATTACGGCGACAGGTTGCATGAAGCTTTCTTT.

For this clonotype: The CDR3 does not end in the conserved phenylalanine or tryptophan, so this is likely a read error. The V call is TRBV29-1, the J call TRBJ2-3; TRBD2 aligns across 7 bases. Germline CDR1 SQVTM, CDR2 ANQGSEA. The V segment lost 3 bases and the J segment 1 base; nucleotides outside the gene matches: 7. This CDR3 has 15 amino acids. CDR3 sequence: CSVEGLTGGTDTQYI. CDR3 DNA: TGCAGCGTTGAGGGACTAACGGGGGGCACAGATACGCAGTATATT.

V usage is TRBV9 and J usage is TRBJ1-5, with 8 positions matching TRBD1. The length of the CDR3 is 16 residues. Germline lookup yields CDR1 SGDLS and CDR2 YYNGEE. With 4 bases clipped from V and 5 bases from J, the junction kept 11 bases outside the gene matches. The CDR3 here is CASSPIRGRTDQPQHF. CDR3 nucleotides: TGTGCCAGCAGCCCAATCAGGGGGCGGACGGATCAGCCCCAGCATTTT.

About this clonotype: Its ends do not fully match the called genes, so a read error is possible. The V call is TRBV11-2, the J call TRBJ2-1, with a weak D call TRBD1 (6 bases). CDR1 is SGHAT and CDR2 is FQNNGV in the germline V gene. The CDR3 extends over 12 amino acids. The CDR3 region has the DNA TGTACCAGCGGCTTAGGGGACAATGAGCACTTCTTC. This translates into CTSGLGDNEHFF. Filled out from reference TRBV11-2 and TRBJ2-1, the complete variable domain reads EAGVAQSPRYKIIEKRQSVAFWCNPISGHATLYWYQQILGQGPKLLIQFQNNGVVDDSQLPKDRFSAERLKGVDSTLKIQPAKLEDSAVYLCTSGLGDNEHFFGPGTRLTVL.

Details on this clonotype: Germline and junction disagree at one end, which may indicate a read error. The J gene is TRBJ2-1, the V gene TRBV10-1; 7 positions match TRBD1. The CDR3 has 16 amino acids. Germline V CDR1 and CDR2: WNHNN, SYGVQD (reference sequence). The CDR3 nucleotides read TGCGCCAGCAGTCCCACCCAGGGGGTCGCTTACAATGAGCAGTTTTTC. Translated, it gives CASSPTQGVAYNEQFF.

This chain links TRBV29-1 with TRBJ1-1; D is perhaps TRBD1 (5 bases). The V end was cut by 4 bases, the J end by 2 bases, with 14 bases between. The CDR3 sequence is 14 residues long. Germline loops: CDR1 SQVTM, CDR2 ANQGSEA. For the CDR3, the DNA is TGCAGCGTTGGTCAGGGAACTTTAAACACTGAAGCTTTCTTT. Its protein is CSVGQGTLNTEAFF.

The V gene is TRBV6-1, the J gene TRBJ2-7; D might be TRBD1 (5 bases). This CDR3 is 13 amino acids long. Trimming took off 11 bases at V and 2 bases at J, with 16 bases between the two ends. CDR1 is MNHNS, CDR2 SASEGT, per germline. The CDR3 coding sequence is TGTGCCGACAGTCCGCAGGGTCCCTACGAGCAGTACTTC. Translating gives CADSPQGPYEQYF.

V and J are TRBV5-4 and TRBJ2-1; 7 bases map to TRBD2. CDR1 is SGHNT and CDR2 is YYREEE in the germline V gene (reference sequence). There are 16 residues in the CDR3. The V gene end was trimmed by 4 bases and the J gene end by 1 base; junction bases not matched to a gene: 8. In DNA form, the CDR3 reads TGTGCCAGCAGCCAACTAGCGACGAGATCCTACAATGAGCAGTTCTTC. Protein product: CASSQLATRSYNEQFF.

Comment on this clonotype: The CDR3 end shows no conserved phenylalanine or tryptophan, and so a read error is likely. The rearrangement links TRBV20-1 to TRBJ2-7, with TRBD2 matching 7 bases. Losses at the gene ends were 5 bases for V and 2 bases for J; bases not matched to a gene: 15. The CDR3 contains 16 residues. Germline CDR1 DFQATT, CDR2 SNEGSKA (reference sequence). This chain's CDR3 is CSAAGPGLVGTYEQYS. Written as DNA, the CDR3 is TGCAGTGCTGCCGGACCAGGACTAGTGGGAACCTACGAGCAGTACTCC.

Worth noting for this clonotype: This could be a read error, since a much larger clone is one nucleotide away. The rearrangement links TRBV20-1 to TRBJ2-1; TRBD2 matches at 8 bases. Germline assignment: CDR1 DFQATT and CDR2 SNEGSKA (reference sequence). The CDR3 has 15 amino acids. The J segment lost 7 bases and the V segment lost 1 base, leaving 9 bases of the junction unmatched. In nucleotides, the CDR3 is TGCAGTGCTAGAGCAATAGCGGGAAGGCTTAATGAGCAGTTCTTC. This translates into CSARAIAGRLNEQFF.

This clonotype was counted at least ten times. This sequence joins TRBV10-1 and TRBJ2-5, with 9 bases fitting TRBD1. Trimming removed 0 bases from V and 1 base from J; junction bases left unmatched: 3. From germline, CDR1 is WNHNN and CDR2 SYGVQD (reference sequence). This CDR3 contains 16 residues. Here the CDR3 DNA reads TGCGCCAGCAGTGAGTCCGGGACAGGGCCCCAAGAGACCCAGTACTTC. Its translation is CASSESGTGPQETQYF.

This clonotype was counted a single time. V gene TRBV11-3 combines with J gene TRBJ2-3; D is undetermined. V was pared by 0 bases and J by 13 bases, with 14 bases between. CDR3 length equals 13 residues. The germline CDR1 and CDR2 sequences are SGHNT and YENEEA. CDR3 in amino acids: CASSLELRREKYF. CDR3 bases: TGTGCCAGCAGCTTAGAGTTGAGAAGAGAGAAGTATTTT.